The 22 T cell receptor beta chains below all came from one sample that was sequenced in a study of OX40 agonist ivuxolimab in advanced cancers. Generated by immunoSEQ multiplex PCR, the TCRdb table keeps only in-frame clones and is missing some. The table lists about 56,000 clones, 82% of them singletons. The input for sequencing was CD4+ or CD8+ T cells sorted from blood, taken in a trial of the OX40 agonist ivuxolimab. The receptors originated from an adult with an advanced solid tumor such as melanoma, head and neck, liver or kidney cancer.

The gene calls are TRBV30 and TRBJ1-5; D gene ambiguous. Germline V gives CDR1 GTSNPN, CDR2 SVGIG (reference sequence). Trimming pared 3 bases from V and 7 bases from J, leaving 10 bases between. CDR3 length equals 12 residues. The CDR3 spells CAWSGPRQPQHF. The CDR3 DNA sequence: TGTGCCTGGAGCGGACCCCGCCAGCCCCAGCATTTT.

The rearrangement uses TRBV7-9 and TRBJ2-1; 10 nucleotides agree with TRBD2. Germline CDR1 SEHNR, CDR2 FQNEAQ (reference sequence). J lost 8 bases, V lost 1 base, and 8 bases had no gene match. This CDR3 contains 16 residues. The CDR3 sequence is CASSLVERGGLDEQFF. The CDR3 bases are TGTGCCAGCAGCTTAGTTGAGCGGGGGGGCCTGGATGAGCAGTTCTTC.

This chain connects TRBV5-5 to TRBJ1-4; D perhaps matches TRBD1 (5 bases). CDR1 and CDR2 from the germline V gene are SGHKS and YYEKEE (reference sequence). Trimming took 6 bases from V and 7 from J, leaving 19 bases between them. The CDR3 has 15 residues. Here the CDR3 reads CASTPPSFGGEKLFF. In DNA, the CDR3 is TGTGCCAGCACCCCCCCGTCTTTTGGGGGTGAAAAACTGTTTTTT. Filled out from reference TRBV5-5 and TRBJ1-4, the complete variable domain reads DAGVTQSPTHLIKTRGQQVTLRCSPISGHKSVSWYQQVLGQGPQFIFQYYEKEERGRGNFPDRFSARQFPNYSSELNVNALLLGDSALYLCASTPPSFGGEKLFFGSGTQLSVL.

This clone appeared a single time. This sequence joins TRBV28 and TRBJ1-1; D is undetermined. Trimming cost V 3 bases and J 0 bases, with 14 bases left between them. CDR3 length: 16 amino acids. Germline V gene lookup returns CDR1 MDHEN and CDR2 SYDVKM. The CDR3 loop is CASSFPVGRVNTEAFF. The DNA for the CDR3 is TGTGCCAGCAGTTTCCCCGTGGGGAGAGTGAACACTGAAGCTTTCTTT.

In its sample, this clone was seen a few times. The chain couples TRBV20-1 to TRBJ1-2; D gene uncertain. CDR1 is DFQATT, CDR2 SNEGSKA, per germline (reference sequence). This CDR3 comprises 11 residues. V gave up 5 bases and J gave up 8 bases, with 12 bases separating them. CDR3 bases: TGCAGTGCTGGTACAACTTTCGGCTACACCTTC. Amino acids: CSAGTTFGYTF.

The rearrangement uses TRBV7-3 and TRBJ2-3; D may be TRBD2 (6 bases). V lost 5 bases to trimming and J lost 0 bases, with 9 bases between them. The CDR3 loop spans 14 amino acids. The V gene's germline CDR1 is SGHTA and CDR2 FQGTGA. As DNA, the CDR3 is TGTGCCAGCAGCCCTAGCGTGAGCACAGATACGCAGTATTTT. It is translated as CASSPSVSTDTQYF. Full variable domain (outside the CDR3, taken from reference TRBV7-3 and TRBJ2-3): GAGVSQTPSNKVTEKGKYVELRCDPISGHTALYWYRQSLGQGPEFLIYFQGTGAADDSGLPNDRFFAVRPEGSVSTLKIQRTERGDSAVYLCASSPSVSTDTQYFGPGTRLTVL.

This chain links TRBV6-6 with TRBJ1-2; D remains unclear. The length of the CDR3 is 11 residues. The V gene lost 0 bases and the J gene lost 4 bases, with 0 bases spanning the gap. Germline V gene lookup returns CDR1 MNHNY and CDR2 SVGAGI (reference sequence). The CDR3, as DNA: TGTGCCAGCAGTTACTCCTATGGCTACACCTTC. Its translation is CASSYSYGYTF.

The CDR3 DNA reads TGTGCCAGCAGTTCACCTTGGCGCTACGAGCAGTACTTC. This translates into CASSSPWRYEQYF. The V call is TRBV28, the J call TRBJ2-7; unclear D gene. Germline lookup yields CDR1 MDHEN and CDR2 SYDVKM. With 4 bases removed from V and 3 bases from J, the gap between germline ends came to 10 bases. This CDR3 is 13 amino acids long.

The rearrangement links TRBV7-2 to TRBJ2-7; 12 bases match TRBD1. The CDR3 covers 17 residues. V was pared by 5 bases and J by 6 bases, with 14 bases of the junction left unmatched. The germline V gene has CDR1 SGHTA and CDR2 FQGNSA. In DNA form, the CDR3 reads TGTGCCAGCAGCCAAGCCAAGCCGGGACAGGGGGCTTCCGAGCAGTACTTC. This encodes CASSQAKPGQGASEQYF.

About this clone itself: The junction shows a germline mismatch at one end, possibly a read error. V usage is TRBV6-1 and J usage is TRBJ2-7; 11 bases fit TRBD1. Germline CDR1 and CDR2: MNHNS and SASEGT. The CDR3 has 18 amino acids. The CDR3 DNA follows: TGTGCCATCAGTGGCCGGGACAGGGGGGGCCCTGGCTCCTACGAGCAGTACTTC. Residues: CAISGRDRGGPGSYEQYF.

V usage is TRBV18 and J usage is TRBJ1-5; TRBD1 matches at 7 bases. The germline gives CDR1 KGHSH, CDR2 LQKENI. With V trimmed by 5 bases and J by 1 base, 5 bases remained unmatched. The length of the CDR3 is 15 residues. DNA of the CDR3: TGTGCCAGCTCATCGGAGGGACAGAGCAATCAGCCCCAGCATTTT. Translation gives CASSSEGQSNQPQHF. The complete variable domain, with remaining parts taken from reference TRBV18 and TRBJ1-5, reads NAGVMQNPRHLVRRRGQEARLRCSPMKGHSHVYWYRQLPEEGLKFMVYLQKENIIDESGMPKERFSAEFPKEGPSILRIQQVVRGDSAAYFCASSSEGQSNQPQHFGDGTRLSIL.

The chain combines TRBV2 with TRBJ2-2, with D possibly matching TRBD2 (7 bases). Trimming left V 8 bases short and J 5 bases short, with 12 bases between. This CDR3 spans 13 amino acids. Germline V gene data show CDR1 as SNHLY and CDR2 as FYNNEI. CDR3 in amino acids: CASRGGGTGELFF. DNA of the CDR3: TGTGCCAGCCGGGGAGGGGGGACCGGGGAGCTGTTTTTT.

The gene calls are TRBV7-8 and TRBJ2-5, with D unclear. In germline, CDR1 is SGHVS, CDR2 FQNEAQ. Trimming pared 1 base from V and 0 bases from J, leaving 9 bases between. The CDR3 extends over 15 amino acids. This CDR3 is CASSLDRPYQETQYF. The DNA of the CDR3 is TGTGCCAGCAGCTTAGATCGACCGTACCAAGAGACCCAGTACTTC.

This chain links TRBV6-4 with TRBJ1-1; D not resolved. V was shortened by 3 bases and J by 4 bases, with 12 bases between the two germline ends. Germline CDR1 is MRHNA and CDR2 is SNTAGT. This CDR3 contains 14 residues. The CDR3 is CASSDSRGSTEAFF. Written as DNA, the CDR3 is TGTGCCAGCAGTGATAGCCGGGGTAGCACTGAAGCTTTCTTT.

The rearrangement uses TRBV28 and TRBJ1-5; no reliable D call. Germline V CDR1 and CDR2: MDHEN, SYDVKM. This CDR3 contains 14 residues. V was trimmed by 4 bases and J by 12 bases, leaving 19 bases between them. The CDR3 protein is CASSSVTGKRNQHF. CDR3 sequence (DNA): TGTGCCAGCAGTTCAGTGACTGGCAAAAGAAACCAGCATTTT.

The chain recombines TRBV12-5 with TRBJ2-1; 13 bases align to TRBD2. The CDR3 has 14 residues. Trimming at V came to 6 bases and at J to 9 bases, leaving 5 bases not matched to a gene. Germline-derived CDR1 and CDR2 are LGHNT and FRNRAP. CDR3 in amino acids: CASGLGLAGVEQFF. The CDR3 DNA sequence: TGTGCTAGTGGACTCGGACTAGCGGGGGTTGAGCAGTTCTTC. Full variable domain (rest looked up from reference TRBV12-5 and TRBJ2-1): DARVTQTPRHKVTEMGQEVTMRCQPILGHNTVFWYRQTMMQGLELLAYFRNRAPLDDSGMPKDRFSAEMPDATLATLKIQPSEPRDSAVYFCASGLGLAGVEQFFGPGTRLTVL.

This clone was seen a single time. The rearrangement joins TRBV18 to TRBJ2-3; 15 nucleotides line up with TRBD2. V shed 4 bases and J 6 bases; nucleotides not matched to a gene: 2. This CDR3 comprises 15 residues. Germline assignment: CDR1 KGHSH and CDR2 LQKENI. The CDR3 DNA reads TGTGCCAGCTCACGGACTAGCGGGAGGGCGGATACGCAGTATTTT. Amino acid sequence: CASSRTSGRADTQYF.

This clone has only one observation. The rearrangement joins TRBV6-5 to TRBJ1-2; D might be TRBD1 (5 bases). V dropped 2 bases and J dropped 4 bases, with 14 bases sitting between them. CDR1 MNHEY and CDR2 SVGAGI come from the germline V gene. The CDR3 runs to 15 residues. DNA for the CDR3: TGTGCCAGCAGTTACGTCGGGGCCGCGGGCTATGGCTACACCTTC. It encodes CASSYVGAAGYGYTF.

The chain combines TRBV2 with TRBJ2-1, with 10 bases that match TRBD2. V trimming: 0 bases; J trimming: 8 bases; junction bases outside the gene matches: 4. Germline assignment: CDR1 SNHLY and CDR2 FYNNEI. The CDR3 consists of 15 residues. The CDR3 bases are TGTGCCAGCAGTGAAGCTAGCGGGGGGTTGGATGAGCAGTTCTTC. Translating gives CASSEASGGLDEQFF.

V is TRBV9 and J is TRBJ2-2, with D perhaps TRBD2 (5 bases). The CDR3 spans 16 residues. In germline, CDR1 is SGDLS, CDR2 YYNGEE. V lost 0 bases and J lost 4, with 13 bases in between. CDR3 bases: TGTGCCAGCAGCGTAGGAAGTCTAGCAGGCACCGGGGAGCTGTTTTTT. Translated, it gives CASSVGSLAGTGELFF. Full variable domain (remainder filled in from reference TRBV9 and TRBJ2-2): DSGVTQTPKHLITATGQRVTLRCSPRSGDLSVYWYQQSLDQGLQFLIQYYNGEERAKGNILERFSAQQFPDLHSELNLSSLELGDSALYFCASSVGSLAGTGELFFGEGSRLTVL.

CDR3 in amino acids: CAISGDRESSPLHF. CDR3 nucleotides: TGTGCCATCAGTGGCGACAGGGAAAGTTCACCCCTCCACTTT. The chain joins TRBV10-3 to TRBJ1-6, with 7 bases identical to TRBD1. J was trimmed by 9 bases and V by 4 bases; bases with no gene match: 6. Per germline, CDR1 ENHRY and CDR2 SYGVKD. The CDR3 has 14 residues.

This clone has only one observation. The chain recombines TRBV7-2 with TRBJ1-1, with a possible D match to TRBD1 (5 bases). The CDR3 sequence is 11 residues long. CDR1 is SGHTA, CDR2 FQGNSA, per germline. Between the trimmed V and J ends, which lost 3 bases and 11 bases, there was a span of 10 bases. The CDR3 loop is CASSFAEGAFF. As DNA, the CDR3 is TGTGCCAGCAGCTTCGCAGAGGGGGCTTTCTTT.